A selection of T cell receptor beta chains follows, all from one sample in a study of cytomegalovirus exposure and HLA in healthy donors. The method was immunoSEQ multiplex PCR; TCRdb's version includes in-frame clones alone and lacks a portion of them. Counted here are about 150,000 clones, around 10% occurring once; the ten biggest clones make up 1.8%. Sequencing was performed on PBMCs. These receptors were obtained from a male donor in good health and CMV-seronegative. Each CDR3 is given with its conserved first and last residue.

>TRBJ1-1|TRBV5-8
CASSLLISGFTEAFF
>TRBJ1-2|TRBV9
CASSVEGAHGYTF
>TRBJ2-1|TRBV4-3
CASSQDPFGQSSYNEQFF
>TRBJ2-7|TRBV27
CASRERVIGQTYYEQYF
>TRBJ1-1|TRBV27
CASSRAGLNTEAFF
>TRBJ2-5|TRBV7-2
CASSLALGARETQYF
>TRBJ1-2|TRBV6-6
CASSYGGPHTNYGYTF
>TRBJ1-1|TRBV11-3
CASSADGGREAFF
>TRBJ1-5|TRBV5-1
CASSFGTGGNQPQHF
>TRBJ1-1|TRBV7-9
CASSLGTGVNTEAFF
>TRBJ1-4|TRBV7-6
CASSRPYRGRSEKLFF
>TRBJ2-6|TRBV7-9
CASSWGQGGANVLTF
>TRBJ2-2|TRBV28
CASSLDPGTGELFF
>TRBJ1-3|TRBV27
CASSTYLGQGSGNTIYF
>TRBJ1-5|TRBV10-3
CAISERTGGTGQPQHF
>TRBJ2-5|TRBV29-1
CSVVGVEETQYF
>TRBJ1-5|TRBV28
CASSTPLSNQPQHF
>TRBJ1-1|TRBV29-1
CSVGHKGGETEAFF
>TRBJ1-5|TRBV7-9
CASSLGAENQPQHF
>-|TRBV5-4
CASSARGGQGSHEQYF
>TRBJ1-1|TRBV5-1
CASSLTLVQNTEAFF
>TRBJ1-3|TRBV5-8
CASSFRDRVIIFSGNTIYF